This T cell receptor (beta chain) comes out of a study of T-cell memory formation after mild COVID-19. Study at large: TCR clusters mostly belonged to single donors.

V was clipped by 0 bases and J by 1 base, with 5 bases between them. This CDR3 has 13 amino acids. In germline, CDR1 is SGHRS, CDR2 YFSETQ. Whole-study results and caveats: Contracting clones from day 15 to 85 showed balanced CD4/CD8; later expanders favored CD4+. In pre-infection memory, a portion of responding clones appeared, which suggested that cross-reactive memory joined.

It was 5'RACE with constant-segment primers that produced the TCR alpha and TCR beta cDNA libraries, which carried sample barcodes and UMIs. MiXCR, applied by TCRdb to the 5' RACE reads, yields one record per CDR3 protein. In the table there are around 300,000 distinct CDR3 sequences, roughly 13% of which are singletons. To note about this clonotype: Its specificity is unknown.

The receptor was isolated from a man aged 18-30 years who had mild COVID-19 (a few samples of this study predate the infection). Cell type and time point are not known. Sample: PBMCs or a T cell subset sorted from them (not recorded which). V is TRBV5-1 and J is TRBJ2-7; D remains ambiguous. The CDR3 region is CASSLDQSYEQYF. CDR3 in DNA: TGCGCCAGCAGCTTGGACCAGTCCTACGAGCAGTACTTC.